This TCR beta chain was profiled in a study of graft-versus-host responses after intestinal transplantation (dated by TCRdb to 2020 to 2023). As for the study more broadly: The transplants that recipients received were multivisceral, liver-intestinal, or isolated intestinal. Every recipient was given anti-thymocyte globulin induction, followed by approximately 3 years of maintenance tacrolimus and steroids. After intestinal transplantation, graft-versus-host and host-versus-graft alloreactive T cell clones in the graft, circulation and bone marrow were tracked using bulk TCR-beta CDR3 sequencing. Alloreactive clones were identified by sequencing pre-transplant mixed lymphocyte reaction products and comparing these products with unstimulated pre-transplant donor and recipient T cells. Of the roughly 23 intestinal transplant recipients enrolled in the cohort, one of whom was a retransplant, a few patients without pretransplant specimens were excluded. Donor T cell macrochimerism was defined as a peak of at least 4% donor T cells among recipient peripheral blood mononuclear cells. Rather than going through the commercial service, samples from a few later patients were sequenced in-house on an Illumina MiSeq and processed with MiXCR.

Paper-wide results and their limitations: In patients with donor T cell macrochimerism, the allografts had high GvH to HvG T cell clonal ratios. Conclusions were limited by the relatively low number and heterogeneity of intestinal transplant patients. GvH clones were found in recipient bone marrow, and some of the GvH clones appeared earlier in ileal mucosa or blood, which is consistent with an intestinal mucosal origin. Early after transplant, peak levels of circulating GvH clones were associated with declines in HvG clones.

Blood samples were collected up to 4 times in the first month after transplant and then at least monthly when available. From cysteine to phenylalanine, the CDR3 is 14 amino acids long. Only CDR3 DNA remains: 42 bases, in frame from the first base. Sequences SGHNT (CDR1) and YENEEA (CDR2) are obtained from the germline V gene. From V the trimming removes 5 bases and from J it removes 9 bases, while the gene matches leave 8 bases of the junction unaccounted for. Points on this clone: Its antigen remains undetermined. The sample holds no much larger clone one base away, and base qualities are not on file.

The method was the immunoSEQ multiplex PCR assay. For most patients, genomic DNA was subjected to high-throughput TCR-beta CDR3 sequencing by Adaptive Biotechnologies. In the authors' own workflow: TCR sequencing data were retrieved from Adaptive's ImmunoSEQ software for some 17 patients, whereas a few other patients were processed with MiXCR and VDJtools. CDR3 nucleotide sequences shared between donor and recipient were removed because the origin of such sequences could not be assigned. At least 2-fold expansion over unstimulated cells and a minimum CFSE-low frequency of 0.002% (template counts) or 0.001% (read counts) were required for clones to be classified as alloreactive. Clones were considered mappable if detected in sequenced pre-transplant spleen, lymph node, or MLR CFSE-low populations of the donor or recipient. Cumulative frequency of alloreactive clones was calculated as a percentage of all sequences weighted by copy number. The source is immuneACCESS, and TCRdb retained only in-frame sequences with V and J called. Part of the clones is not carried over; for the studies checked, unresolved V genes explain less than half of this, and the remainder is unexplained. V, J and clone size were drawn from that table, and D and trimming were deduced from the DNA. Here the sample has 75,000 to 100,000 clones; around 86% occur a single time. Over 1.1% of the sample goes to the ten largest clones.

Source: PBMCs, taken 255 days after intestinal transplant. The TCR sequence derives from a human patient who received an intestinal transplant, so some T cells may come from the graft donor. This chain joins TRBV11-3 to TRBJ2-1, with 9 central nucleotides matching TRBD2. The DNA sequence is TGTGCCAGCAGCCTCCGACTAGCGGCGGGTGAGCAGTTCTTC. This translates into CASSLRLAAGEQFF.